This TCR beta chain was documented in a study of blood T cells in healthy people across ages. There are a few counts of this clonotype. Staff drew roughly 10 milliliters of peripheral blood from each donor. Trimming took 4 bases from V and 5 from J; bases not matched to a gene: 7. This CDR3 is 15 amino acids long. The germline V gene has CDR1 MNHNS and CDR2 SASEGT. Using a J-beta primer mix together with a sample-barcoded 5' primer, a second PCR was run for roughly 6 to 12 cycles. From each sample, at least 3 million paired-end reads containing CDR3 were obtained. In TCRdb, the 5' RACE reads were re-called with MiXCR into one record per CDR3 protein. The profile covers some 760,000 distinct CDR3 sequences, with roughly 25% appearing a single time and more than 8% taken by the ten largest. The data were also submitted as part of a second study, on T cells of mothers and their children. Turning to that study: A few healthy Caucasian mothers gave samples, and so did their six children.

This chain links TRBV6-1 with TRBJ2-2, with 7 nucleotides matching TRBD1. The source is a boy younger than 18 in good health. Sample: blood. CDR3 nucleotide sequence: TGTGCCAGCAGTGTGGACAGGAGAATGACCGGGGAGCTGTTTTTT. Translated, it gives CASSVDRRMTGELFF.